Sequencing of this T cell receptor beta chain was carried out in a study of blood T cell repertoires in COVID-19. CDR3 length: 14 residues. Germline values: CDR1 MDHEN, CDR2 SYDVKM. V gave up 1 base and J gave up 7 bases; unmatched junction bases: 6. Data came from immunoSEQ multiplex PCR; TCRdb stores just in-frame clones and leaves some out. This sample has about 250,000 clones, with approximately 90% found just once. The clonotype comes from a man under 40 with acute or convalescent COVID-19. The rearrangement links TRBV28 to TRBJ1-2; 7 bases agree with TRBD1. The sample consisted of peripheral blood. This CDR3 is CASSLFDRDAGYTF. CDR3 sequence (DNA): TGTGCCAGCAGTTTATTCGACAGGGACGCTGGCTACACCTTC.